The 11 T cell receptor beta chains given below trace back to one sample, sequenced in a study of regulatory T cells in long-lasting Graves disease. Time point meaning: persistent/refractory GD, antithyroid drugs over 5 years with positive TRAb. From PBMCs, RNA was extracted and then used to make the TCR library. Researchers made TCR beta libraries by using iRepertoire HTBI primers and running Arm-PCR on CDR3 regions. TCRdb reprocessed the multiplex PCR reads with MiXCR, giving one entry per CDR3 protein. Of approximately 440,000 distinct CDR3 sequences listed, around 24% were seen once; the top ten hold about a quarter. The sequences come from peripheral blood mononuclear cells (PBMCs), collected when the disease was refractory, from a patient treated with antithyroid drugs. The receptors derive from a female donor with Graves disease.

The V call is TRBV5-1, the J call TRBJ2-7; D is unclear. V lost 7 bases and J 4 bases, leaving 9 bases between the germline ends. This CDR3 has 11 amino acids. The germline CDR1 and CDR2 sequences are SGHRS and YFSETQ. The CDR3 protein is CASGSDYEQYF. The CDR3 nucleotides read TGCGCCAGCGGATCAGATTACGAGCAGTACTTC.

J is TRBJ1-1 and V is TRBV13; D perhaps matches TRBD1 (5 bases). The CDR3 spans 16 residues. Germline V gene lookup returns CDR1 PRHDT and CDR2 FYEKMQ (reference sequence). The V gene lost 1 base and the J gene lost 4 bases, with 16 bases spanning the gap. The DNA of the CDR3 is TGTGCCAGCAGCTTAGTAATTGGGGGACCGGGCACTGAAGCTTTCTTT. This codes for CASSLVIGGPGTEAFF.

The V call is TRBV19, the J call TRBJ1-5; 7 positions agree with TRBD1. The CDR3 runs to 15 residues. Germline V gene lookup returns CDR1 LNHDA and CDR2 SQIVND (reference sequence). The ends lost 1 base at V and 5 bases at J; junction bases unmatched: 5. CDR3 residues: CASSIGRGLYQPQHF. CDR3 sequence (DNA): TGTGCCAGTAGTATAGGCAGGGGGTTGTATCAGCCCCAGCATTTT. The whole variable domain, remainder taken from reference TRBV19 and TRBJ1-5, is DGGITQSPKYLFRKEGQNVTLSCEQNLNHDAMYWYRQDPGQGLRLIYYSQIVNDFQKGDIAEGYSVSREKKESFPLTVTSAQKNPTAFYLCASSIGRGLYQPQHFGDGTRLSIL.

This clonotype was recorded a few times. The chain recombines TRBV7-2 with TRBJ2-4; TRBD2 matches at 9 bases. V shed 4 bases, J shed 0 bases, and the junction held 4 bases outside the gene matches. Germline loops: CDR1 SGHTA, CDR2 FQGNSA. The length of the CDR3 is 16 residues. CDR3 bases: TGTGCCAGCAGCTGGGGACTAGCTTTAGCCAAAAACATTCAGTACTTC. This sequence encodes CASSWGLALAKNIQYF.

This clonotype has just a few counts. The CDR3 DNA sequence: TGTGCCAGCCGAGCGGGAGGAGGAGAGACCCAGTACTTC. This encodes CASRAGGGETQYF. The chain is built from TRBV14 and TRBJ2-5, with 9 positions matching TRBD2. Trimming at V came to 8 bases and at J to 4 bases, leaving 5 bases not matched to a gene. Germline assignment: CDR1 SGHDN and CDR2 FVKESK. The CDR3 sequence is 13 residues long. Complete variable domain (other parts from reference TRBV14 and TRBJ2-5): EAGVTQFPSHSVIEKGQTVTLRCDPISGHDNLYWYRRVMGKEIKFLLHFVKESKQDESGMPNNRFLAERTGGTYSTLKVQPAELEDSGVYFCASRAGGGETQYFGPGTRLLVL.

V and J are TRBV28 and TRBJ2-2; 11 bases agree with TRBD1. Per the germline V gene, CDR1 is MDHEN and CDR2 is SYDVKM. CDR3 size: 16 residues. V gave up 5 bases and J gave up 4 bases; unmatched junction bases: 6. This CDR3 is CASSTGQGAATGELFF. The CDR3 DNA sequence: TGTGCCAGCAGTACCGGACAGGGGGCGGCCACCGGGGAGCTGTTTTTT.

CDR3 bases: TGTGCCAGCAGTTTATATGAGGGTTGGAGGGGCTCCGAGCAGTACTTC. This sequence encodes CASSLYEGWRGSEQYF. This rearrangement joins TRBV12-3 or TRBV12-4 to TRBJ2-7; D may be TRBD2 (6 bases). Trimming removed 2 bases at V and 6 bases at J, with 20 bases between. This CDR3 contains 16 residues.

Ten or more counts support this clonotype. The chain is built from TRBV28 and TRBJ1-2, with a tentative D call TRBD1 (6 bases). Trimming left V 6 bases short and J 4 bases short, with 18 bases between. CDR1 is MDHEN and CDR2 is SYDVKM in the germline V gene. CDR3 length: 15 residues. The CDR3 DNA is TGTGCCAGCAGCCCCGGACAGAAAAACATCTATGGCTACACCTTC. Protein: CASSPGQKNIYGYTF.

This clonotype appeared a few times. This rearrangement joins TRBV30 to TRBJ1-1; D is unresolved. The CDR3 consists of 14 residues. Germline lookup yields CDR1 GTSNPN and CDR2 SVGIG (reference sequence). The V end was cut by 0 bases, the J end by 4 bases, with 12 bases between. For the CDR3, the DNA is TGTGCCTGGAGTGTACTAGGGTCGGGCACTGAAGCTTTCTTT. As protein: CAWSVLGSGTEAFF.

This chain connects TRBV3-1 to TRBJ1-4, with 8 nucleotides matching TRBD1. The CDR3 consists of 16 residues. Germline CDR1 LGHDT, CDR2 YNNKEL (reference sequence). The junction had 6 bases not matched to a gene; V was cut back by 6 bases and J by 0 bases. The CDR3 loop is CASRPGQASTNEKLFF. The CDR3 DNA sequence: TGTGCCAGCAGACCGGGACAGGCTTCAACTAATGAAAAACTGTTTTTT.

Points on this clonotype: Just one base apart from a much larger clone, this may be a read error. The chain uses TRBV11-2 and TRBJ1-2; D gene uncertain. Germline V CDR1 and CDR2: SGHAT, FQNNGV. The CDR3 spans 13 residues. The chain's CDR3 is CASSPRIGWVDAF. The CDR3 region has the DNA TGTGCCAGCAGTCCGCGGATCGGGTGGGTGGACGCCTTC.